This entry lists 20 T cell receptor beta chains sequenced from one sample in a study of blood T cell repertoires in COVID-19. Data came from immunoSEQ multiplex PCR; TCRdb stores just in-frame clones and leaves some out. This table holds some 300,000 clones, roughly 90% found once. Material: PBMCs or T cells enriched from blood (not recorded which). These receptors all come from a woman in her forties or fifties who had been exposed to COVID-19.

CDR3 in amino acids: CASTTSGGAAYNEQFF. DNA of the CDR3: TGTGCCAGCACAACCTCCGGGGGGGCGGCCTACAATGAGCAGTTCTTC. V usage is TRBV7-2 and J usage is TRBJ2-1; 8 nucleotides agree with TRBD2. CDR1 is SGHTA, CDR2 FQGNSA, per germline. Trimming removed 7 bases from V and 2 bases from J; junction bases left unmatched: 10. The length of the CDR3 is 16 residues.

The rearrangement uses TRBV11-2 and TRBJ1-1; 7 nucleotides align to TRBD1. This CDR3 comprises 15 residues. The V gene's germline CDR1 is SGHAT and CDR2 FQNNGV. After removal of 5 bases from V and 1 base from J, the junction contained 7 bases not matched to a gene. The CDR3 DNA sequence: TGTGCCAGCAGCGGATTGGGACAGACGAACACTGAAGCTTTCTTT. This translates into CASSGLGQTNTEAFF.

This clone was observed once. The chain links TRBV30 to TRBJ2-7; weak D call: TRBD2 (6 bases). The germline V gene encodes CDR1 GTSNPN and CDR2 SVGIG (reference sequence). The CDR3 extends over 14 amino acids. Trimming removed 0 bases at V and 6 bases at J, with 15 bases between. The CDR3 DNA reads as TGTGCCTGGAGTGTACTGTATCGGGGGAGCGAGCAGTACTTC. It is translated as CAWSVLYRGSEQYF.

This clone was detected only once. The chain uses TRBV15 and TRBJ2-7; no clear D gene. Trimming removed 0 bases at V and 5 bases at J, with 8 bases between. The CDR3 has 13 amino acids. Germline V gene lookup returns CDR1 LNHNV and CDR2 YYDKDF (reference sequence). CDR3 coding DNA: TGTGCCACCAGCAGAGATCCCCCGGACGAGCAGTACTTC. Its protein is CATSRDPPDEQYF.

V is TRBV19 and J is TRBJ1-4; TRBD1 might be the D (5 bases). This CDR3 spans 15 amino acids. Between the trimmed V and J ends, which lost 7 bases and 8 bases, there was a span of 20 bases. Germline CDR1 is LNHDA and CDR2 is SQIVND (reference sequence). CDR3 sequence reads: CASTKFGAVPEKLFF. The DNA of the CDR3 is TGTGCCAGTACCAAATTTGGGGCCGTACCCGAAAAACTGTTTTTT.

The chain combines TRBV9 with TRBJ2-5; TRBD1 might be the D (5 bases). The CDR3 has 13 amino acids. The V end was cut by 7 bases, the J end by 5 bases, with 15 bases between. Germline V CDR1 and CDR2: SGDLS, YYNGEE. CDR3 bases: TGTGCCAGCGGGATTGGGGCCGTCGAGACCCAGTACTTC. Protein product: CASGIGAVETQYF.

The chain uses TRBV10-3 and TRBJ1-2; 9 nucleotides agree with TRBD1. This CDR3 has 13 amino acids. The germline V gene has CDR1 ENHRY and CDR2 SYGVKD. V gave up 2 bases and J gave up 7 bases; unmatched junction bases: 2. The CDR3, as DNA: TGTGCCATCAGTGAGGGACAGGGGACTGGCTACACCTTC. Its protein product is CAISEGQGTGYTF.

Comment on this clone: The sample holds other DNA sequences that translate to the same CDR3. The rearrangement links TRBV3-1 (or the pseudogene TRBV3-2) to TRBJ2-7; TRBD1 matches 7 bases. The J segment lost 4 bases and the V segment lost 1 base, leaving 4 bases of the junction unmatched. The CDR3 contains 14 residues. Germline V gene data show CDR1 as LGHDT and CDR2 as YNNKEL (reference sequence). The CDR3 bases are TGTGCCAGCAGCCAAGGACAGGGACCTTACGAGCAGTACTTC. As protein: CASSQGQGPYEQYF.

The chain combines TRBV21-1 with TRBJ2-2; the D call of TRBD1 is as the table states it, not checked on the DNA. TRBV21-1 is tagged as a pseudogene. The CDR3 is 17 residues long. The CDR3 coding sequence is TGTGCCAGCAGTCTAGACAGGGATACTCTGAACACCGGGGAGCTGTTTTTT. It encodes CASSLDRDTLNTGELFF.

This chain joins TRBV6-5 and TRBJ2-2, with 7 bases that match TRBD1. This CDR3 has 15 residues. Germline V CDR1 and CDR2: MNHEY, SVGAGI. The ends lost 6 bases at V and 1 base at J; junction bases unmatched: 5. The CDR3 nucleotides read TGTGCCAGCAGCGACAGGGTTCAGAACACCGGGGAGCTGTTTTTT. As protein: CASSDRVQNTGELFF.

In its sample, this clone was seen many times. The genes are TRBV7-6 and TRBJ2-6, with 8 bases fitting TRBD1. Germline V CDR1 and CDR2: SGHVS, FNYEAQ. This CDR3 comprises 16 residues. Unmatched junction bases numbered 5, after V lost 5 bases and J lost 2 bases. The CDR3: CASSPETGAGANVLTF. The CDR3 bases are TGTGCCAGCAGCCCAGAGACAGGGGCTGGGGCCAACGTCCTGACTTTC.

The chain joins TRBV4-2 to TRBJ2-1, with 9 bases lining up with TRBD1. With V trimmed by 0 bases and J by 4 bases, 4 bases remained unmatched. CDR1 and CDR2 (germline): LGHNA, YNFKEQ. The CDR3 covers 16 residues. The CDR3 sequence: CASSQDRQGGYNEQFF. CDR3 nucleotide sequence: TGTGCCAGCAGCCAAGATCGACAGGGGGGGTACAATGAGCAGTTCTTC.

This sequence joins TRBV27 and TRBJ1-2, with D uncertain. The CDR3 sequence is 14 residues long. Germline CDR1 MNHEY, CDR2 SMNVEV (reference sequence). Trimming removed 6 bases from V and 0 bases from J, with 11 bases in between. The CDR3: CASRLTGANYGYTF. The CDR3 DNA reads TGTGCCAGCAGGCTGACGGGAGCTAACTATGGCTACACCTTC.

This chain connects TRBV6-5 to TRBJ2-7; TRBD1 aligns across 7 bases. The CDR3 has 16 residues. V shed 2 bases, J shed 8 bases, and the junction held 15 bases outside the gene matches. Germline CDR1 reads MNHEY; CDR2 reads SVGAGI. CDR3 sequence (DNA): TGTGCCAGCAGTTACCCCACCGGGACAGATGGCCCACAGCAGTACTTC. Amino acid sequence: CASSYPTGTDGPQQYF.

The rearrangement links TRBV20-1 to TRBJ2-7; D is ambiguous. The CDR3 runs to 11 residues. Germline V gene sequence: CDR1 DFQATT, CDR2 SNEGSKA (reference sequence). V dropped 5 bases and J dropped 5 bases, with 10 bases sitting between them. CDR3 in amino acids: CSAQSQNEQYF. The CDR3 DNA reads TGCAGTGCTCAATCCCAGAACGAGCAGTACTTC.

The chain carries TRBV10-3 and TRBJ2-1; D may be TRBD2 (7 bases). This CDR3 is built from 14 residues. The germline CDR1 and CDR2 sequences are ENHRY and SYGVKD. Trimming shortened V by 2 bases and J by 5 bases, and 10 bases separated the two germline ends. CDR3 residues: CAISERGADNEQFF. CDR3 bases: TGTGCCATCAGTGAGCGGGGGGCCGACAATGAGCAGTTCTTC.

This clone was seen once. The J gene is TRBJ2-7, the V gene TRBV7-2, with TRBD2 as a possible D gene (5 bases). With 5 bases removed from V and 3 bases from J, the gap between germline ends came to 17 bases. CDR3 length: 15 residues. Germline assignment: CDR1 SGHTA and CDR2 FQGNSA. CDR3 coding DNA: TGTGCCAGCAGCCCACGGGGTGGAATGAACTACGAGCAGTACTTC. Its protein product is CASSPRGGMNYEQYF.

This clone was seen just once. The rearrangement joins TRBV7-2 to TRBJ2-7; D may be TRBD1 (5 bases). Germline V gives CDR1 SGHTA, CDR2 FQGNSA. The germline V and J ends were trimmed by 5 bases and 4 bases, with 18 bases remaining between them. This CDR3 comprises 15 residues. The CDR3 nucleotides are TGTGCCAGCAGCCCCGATGGCAGGGCCGGTTACGAGCAGTACTTC. It codes for CASSPDGRAGYEQYF.

The chain links TRBV11-3 to TRBJ2-2; TRBD2 aligns across 7 bases. Germline CDR1 SGHNT, CDR2 YENEEA. With 3 bases clipped from V and 0 bases from J, the junction kept 1 base outside the gene matches. This CDR3 comprises 15 residues. The CDR3 nucleotides read TGTGCCAGCAGCTTCGGGGGGACGAACACCGGGGAGCTGTTTTTT. Translated: CASSFGGTNTGELFF.

The chain couples TRBV6-1 to TRBJ1-6; D is ambiguous. Trimming took off 1 base at V and 10 bases at J, with 5 bases between the two ends. Germline V gene lookup returns CDR1 MNHNS and CDR2 SASEGT. This CDR3 spans 12 amino acids. CDR3 sequence: CASSEGGSPLHF. CDR3 in DNA: TGTGCCAGCAGTGAAGGAGGCTCACCCCTCCACTTT.